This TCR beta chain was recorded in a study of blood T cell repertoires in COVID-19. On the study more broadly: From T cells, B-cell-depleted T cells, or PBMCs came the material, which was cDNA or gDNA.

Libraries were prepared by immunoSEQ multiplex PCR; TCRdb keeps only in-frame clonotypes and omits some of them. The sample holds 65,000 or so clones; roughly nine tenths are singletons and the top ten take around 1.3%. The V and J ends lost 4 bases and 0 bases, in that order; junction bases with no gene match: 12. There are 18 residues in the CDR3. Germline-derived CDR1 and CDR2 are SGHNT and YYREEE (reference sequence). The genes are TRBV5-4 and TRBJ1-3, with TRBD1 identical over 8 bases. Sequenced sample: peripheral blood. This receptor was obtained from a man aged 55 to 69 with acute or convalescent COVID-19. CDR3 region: CASSRGTGPSSSGNTIYF. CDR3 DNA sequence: TGTGCCAGCAGCAGGGGGACAGGCCCTTCCTCCTCTGGAAACACCATATATTTT. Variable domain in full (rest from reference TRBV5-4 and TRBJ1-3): ETGVTQSPTHLIKTRGQQVTLRCSSQSGHNTVSWYQQALGQGPQFIFQYYREEENGRGNFPPRFSGLQFPNYSSELNVNALELDDSALYLCASSRGTGPSSSGNTIYFGEGSWLTVV.